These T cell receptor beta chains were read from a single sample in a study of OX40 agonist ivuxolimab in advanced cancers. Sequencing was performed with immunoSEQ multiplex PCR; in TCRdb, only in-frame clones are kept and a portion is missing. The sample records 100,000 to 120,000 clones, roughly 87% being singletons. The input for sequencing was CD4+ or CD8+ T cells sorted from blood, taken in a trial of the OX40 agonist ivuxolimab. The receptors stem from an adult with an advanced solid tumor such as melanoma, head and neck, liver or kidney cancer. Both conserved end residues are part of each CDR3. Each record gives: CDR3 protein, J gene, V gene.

cdr3_aa: CASSLAGTGQGIGYTF
j_call: TRBJ1-2
v_call: TRBV5-4

cdr3_aa: CASSLNLNTEAFF
j_call: TRBJ1-1
v_call: TRBV4-1

cdr3_aa: CASSQSGQTTDTQYF
j_call: TRBJ2-3
v_call: TRBV4-3

cdr3_aa: CASSNGGNQPQHF
j_call: TRBJ1-5
v_call: TRBV7-2

cdr3_aa: CASSQDLRYEQYF
j_call: TRBJ2-7
v_call: TRBV4-2

cdr3_aa: CASSPGLAGDSYNEQFF
j_call: TRBJ2-1
v_call: TRBV4-3

cdr3_aa: CASSPRTGFSYEQYF
j_call: TRBJ2-7
v_call: TRBV18

cdr3_aa: CASSVDSGRASDEQFF
j_call: TRBJ2-1
v_call: TRBV9

cdr3_aa: CASSAGQPNTGELFF
j_call: TRBJ2-2
v_call: TRBV7-9

cdr3_aa: CASSAQGGYEKLFF
j_call: TRBJ1-4
v_call: TRBV11-2

cdr3_aa: CASSGQVDSPLHF
j_call: TRBJ1-6
v_call: TRBV6-6

cdr3_aa: CASSRSVGGSYNEQFF
j_call: TRBJ2-1
v_call: TRBV5-5

cdr3_aa: CASSFDTGEQYF
j_call: TRBJ2-7
v_call: TRBV7-2

cdr3_aa: CASSTRTGSVPRDVHQPQHF
j_call: TRBJ1-5
v_call: TRBV19

cdr3_aa: CASSSSRQGRNTGELFF
j_call: TRBJ2-2
v_call: TRBV7-8

cdr3_aa: CASSQDATGQGFNEQYF
j_call: TRBJ2-7
v_call: TRBV5-4

cdr3_aa: CASSGTVGDTEAFF
j_call: TRBJ1-1
v_call: TRBV9

cdr3_aa: CASSSEQGVAGANVLTF
j_call: TRBJ2-6
v_call: TRBV19

cdr3_aa: CASSLGLTYNEQFF
j_call: TRBJ2-1
v_call: TRBV7-6

cdr3_aa: CASSLAAGGWTDTQYF
j_call: TRBJ2-3
v_call: TRBV5-1

cdr3_aa: CASSPLGAGVQETQYF
j_call: TRBJ2-5
v_call: TRBV7-9

cdr3_aa: CASSPRLASQETQYF
j_call: TRBJ2-5
v_call: TRBV18

cdr3_aa: CASSEVAVQETQYF
j_call: TRBJ2-5
v_call: TRBV6-1

cdr3_aa: CASIVEISQNTEAFF
j_call: TRBJ1-1
v_call: TRBV18

cdr3_aa: CASSPGTPNTGELFF
j_call: TRBJ2-2
v_call: TRBV18

cdr3_aa: CATRDSNQPQHF
j_call: TRBJ1-5
v_call: TRBV19

cdr3_aa: CASSQDPQVNEQFF
j_call: TRBJ2-1
v_call: TRBV4-2

cdr3_aa: CASSYLNTGELFF
j_call: TRBJ2-2
v_call: TRBV7-2

cdr3_aa: CASSRGRGQDTQYF
j_call: TRBJ2-3
v_call: TRBV6-1

cdr3_aa: CASSHSAGTTYNEQFF
j_call: TRBJ2-1
v_call: TRBV28

cdr3_aa: CSAWGRGQGFF
j_call: TRBJ2-1
v_call: TRBV20-1

cdr3_aa: CASSPRGLTYEQYF
j_call: TRBJ2-7
v_call: TRBV18

cdr3_aa: CAWSRVAGVVGELFF
j_call: TRBJ2-2
v_call: TRBV30

cdr3_aa: CASSSGTEITGELFF
j_call: TRBJ2-2
v_call: TRBV7-7

cdr3_aa: CASSLVGLLNQPQHF
j_call: TRBJ1-5
v_call: TRBV7-2

cdr3_aa: CASKTGTGNYNEQFF
j_call: TRBJ2-1
v_call: TRBV28

cdr3_aa: CASSIAGANTEAFF
j_call: TRBJ1-1
v_call: TRBV19

cdr3_aa: CASSIYGRVTSGNTIYF
j_call: TRBJ1-3
v_call: TRBV19

cdr3_aa: CASRARAGPYEQYF
j_call: TRBJ2-7
v_call: TRBV6-5

cdr3_aa: CAWSWASGGTDTQYF
j_call: TRBJ2-3
v_call: TRBV30

cdr3_aa: CAISESTERTDTQYF
j_call: TRBJ2-3
v_call: TRBV10-3

cdr3_aa: CASSEGTGRSGQYF
j_call: TRBJ2-7
v_call: TRBV5-6

cdr3_aa: CASSLEGGGANVLTF
j_call: TRBJ2-6
v_call: TRBV5-1

cdr3_aa: CASSDGLIAYEQYF
j_call: TRBJ2-7
v_call: TRBV25-1

cdr3_aa: CASSGADTQYF
j_call: TRBJ2-3
v_call: TRBV7-9

cdr3_aa: CASSLMPTDRDATGELFF
j_call: TRBJ2-2
v_call: TRBV5-1

cdr3_aa: CAWSAGTSGNIQYF
j_call: TRBJ2-4
v_call: TRBV30

cdr3_aa: CASSVAAWDRYNEQFF
j_call: TRBJ2-1
v_call: TRBV9

cdr3_aa: CASSEWAAREQYF
j_call: TRBJ2-7
v_call: TRBV2

cdr3_aa: CASSLTQPSSYNEQFF
j_call: TRBJ2-1
v_call: TRBV7-3

cdr3_aa: CASSLGEYNSPLHF
j_call: TRBJ1-6
v_call: TRBV11-1

cdr3_aa: CASSLRATNEKLFF
j_call: TRBJ1-4
v_call: TRBV5-1

cdr3_aa: CASSPQGTEAFF
j_call: TRBJ1-1
v_call: TRBV18

cdr3_aa: CASSPPERPGYGYTF
j_call: TRBJ1-2
v_call: TRBV28